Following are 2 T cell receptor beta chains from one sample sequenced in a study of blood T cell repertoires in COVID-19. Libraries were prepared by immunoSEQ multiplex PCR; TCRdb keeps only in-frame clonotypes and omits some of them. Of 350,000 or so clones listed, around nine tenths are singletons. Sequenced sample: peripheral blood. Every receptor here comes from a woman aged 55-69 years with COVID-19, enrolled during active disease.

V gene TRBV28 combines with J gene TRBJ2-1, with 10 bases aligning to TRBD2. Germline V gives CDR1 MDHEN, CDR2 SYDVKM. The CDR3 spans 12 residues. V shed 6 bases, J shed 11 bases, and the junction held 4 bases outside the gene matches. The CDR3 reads CASRGLADKQFF. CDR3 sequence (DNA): TGTGCCAGCAGAGGACTAGCGGACAAGCAGTTCTTC.

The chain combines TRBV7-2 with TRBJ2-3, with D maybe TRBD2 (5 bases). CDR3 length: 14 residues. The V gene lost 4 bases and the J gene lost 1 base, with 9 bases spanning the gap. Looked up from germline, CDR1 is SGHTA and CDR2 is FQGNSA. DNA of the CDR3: TGTGCCAGCAGCTCGGCGGGCGGCACAGATACGCAGTATTTT. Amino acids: CASSSAGGTDTQYF. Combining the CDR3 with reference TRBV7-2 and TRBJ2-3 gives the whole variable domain GAGVSQSPSNKVTEKGKDVELRCDPISGHTALYWYRQSLGQGLEFLIYFQGNSAPDKSGLPSDRFSAERTGGSVSTLTIQRTQQEDSAVYLCASSSAGGTDTQYFGPGTRLTVL.